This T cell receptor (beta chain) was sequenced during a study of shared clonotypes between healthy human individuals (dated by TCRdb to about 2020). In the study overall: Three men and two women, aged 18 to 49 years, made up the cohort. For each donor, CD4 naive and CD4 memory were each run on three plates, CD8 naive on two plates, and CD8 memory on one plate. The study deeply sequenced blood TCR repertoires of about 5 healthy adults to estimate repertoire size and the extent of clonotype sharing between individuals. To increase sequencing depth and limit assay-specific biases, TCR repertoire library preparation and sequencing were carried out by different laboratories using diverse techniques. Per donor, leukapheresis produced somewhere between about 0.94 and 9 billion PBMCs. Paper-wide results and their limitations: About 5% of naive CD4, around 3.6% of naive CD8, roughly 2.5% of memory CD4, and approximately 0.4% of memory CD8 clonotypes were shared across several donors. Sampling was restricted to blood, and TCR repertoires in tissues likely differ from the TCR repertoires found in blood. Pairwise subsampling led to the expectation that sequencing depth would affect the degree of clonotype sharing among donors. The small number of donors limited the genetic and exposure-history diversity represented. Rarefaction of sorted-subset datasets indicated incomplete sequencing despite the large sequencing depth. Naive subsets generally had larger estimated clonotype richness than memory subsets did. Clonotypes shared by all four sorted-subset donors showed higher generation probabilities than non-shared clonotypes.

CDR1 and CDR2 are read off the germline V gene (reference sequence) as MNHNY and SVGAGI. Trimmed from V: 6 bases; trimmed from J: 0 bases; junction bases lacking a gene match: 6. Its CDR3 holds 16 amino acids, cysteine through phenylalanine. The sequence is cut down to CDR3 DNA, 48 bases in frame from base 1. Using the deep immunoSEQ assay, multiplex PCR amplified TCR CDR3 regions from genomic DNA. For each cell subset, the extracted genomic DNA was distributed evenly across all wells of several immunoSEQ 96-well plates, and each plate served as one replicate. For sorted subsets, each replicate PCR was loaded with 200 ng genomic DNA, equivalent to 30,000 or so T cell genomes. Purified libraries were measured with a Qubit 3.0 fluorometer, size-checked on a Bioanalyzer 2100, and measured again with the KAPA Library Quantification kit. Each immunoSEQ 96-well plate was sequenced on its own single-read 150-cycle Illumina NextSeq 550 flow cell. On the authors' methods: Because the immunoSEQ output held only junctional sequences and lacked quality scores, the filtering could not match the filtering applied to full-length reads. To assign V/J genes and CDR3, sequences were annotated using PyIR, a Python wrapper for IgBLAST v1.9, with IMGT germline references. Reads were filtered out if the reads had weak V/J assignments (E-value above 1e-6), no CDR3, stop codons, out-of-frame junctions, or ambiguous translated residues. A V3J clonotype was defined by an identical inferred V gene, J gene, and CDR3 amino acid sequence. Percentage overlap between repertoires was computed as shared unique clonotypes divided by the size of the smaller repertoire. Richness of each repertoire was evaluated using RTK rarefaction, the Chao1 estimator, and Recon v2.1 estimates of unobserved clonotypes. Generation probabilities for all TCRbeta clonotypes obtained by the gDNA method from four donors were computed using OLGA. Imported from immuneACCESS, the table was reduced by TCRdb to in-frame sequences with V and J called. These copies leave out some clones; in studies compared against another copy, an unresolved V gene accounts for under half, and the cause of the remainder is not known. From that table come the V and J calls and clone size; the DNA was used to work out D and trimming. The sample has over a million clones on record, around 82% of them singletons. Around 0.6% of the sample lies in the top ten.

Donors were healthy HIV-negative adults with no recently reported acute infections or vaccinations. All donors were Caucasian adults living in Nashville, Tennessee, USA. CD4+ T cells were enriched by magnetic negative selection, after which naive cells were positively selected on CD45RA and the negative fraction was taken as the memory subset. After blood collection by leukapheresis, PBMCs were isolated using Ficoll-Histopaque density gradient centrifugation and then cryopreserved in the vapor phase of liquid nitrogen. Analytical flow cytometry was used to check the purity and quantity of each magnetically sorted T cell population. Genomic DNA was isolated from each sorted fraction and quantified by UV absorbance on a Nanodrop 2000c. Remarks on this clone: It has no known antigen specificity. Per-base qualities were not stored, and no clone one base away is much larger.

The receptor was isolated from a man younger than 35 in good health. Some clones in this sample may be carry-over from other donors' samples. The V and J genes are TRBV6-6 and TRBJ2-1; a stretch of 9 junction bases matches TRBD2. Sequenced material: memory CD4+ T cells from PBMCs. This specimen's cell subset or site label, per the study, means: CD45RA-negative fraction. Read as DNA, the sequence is TGTGCCAGCAGAAAATTTAGCGGGAGCTCCTACAATGAGCAGTTCTTC. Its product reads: CASRKFSGSSYNEQFF.